This TCR beta chain appears in the sequencing data of a study of shared clonotypes between healthy human individuals. TCRdb keeps only in-frame clones here, not all; method: immunoSEQ multiplex PCR. Of 750,000 to 1,000,000 clones listed, 85% to 95% are singletons. Study-wide results and caveats: Clonotype sharing levels among donors were expected to vary with sequencing depth.

This clone was detected ten times or more. The antigen is unknown. CD45RO-negative, CCR7-positively selected cells formed the naive CD8 fraction, excluding terminally differentiated effector memory CD45RA+ cells. Free of recent acute infections or vaccinations, the donors were healthy HIV-negative adults. Each sample came from a Caucasian adult donor living in Nashville, Tennessee. J was trimmed by 5 bases and V by 6 bases; bases with no gene match: 5. The CDR3 totals 12 residues. Per the germline V gene, CDR1 is SQVTM and CDR2 is ANQGSEA. The sequence was collected from a man aged 25-40 years in good health. Material: naive CD8+ T cells sorted from blood. This chain uses TRBV29-1 with TRBJ1-1; TRBD1 agrees at 8 bases. The DNA of the CDR3 is TGCAGCGTCACAGGGGGGGAGACTGAAGCTTTCTTT. As protein: CSVTGGETEAFF.